A single sample is the source of the 9 T cell receptor beta chains below, sequenced in a study of T cell responses to AZD1222 COVID-19 vaccine (dated by TCRdb to 2020 to 2022). Receptor amplification or capture employed the immunoSEQ multiplex PCR assay. TCRdb mirrors the immuneACCESS table, restricted to in-frame sequences. Some clones are absent from its copies; in checked studies, under half trace to an unresolved V gene, and the reason for the others is unknown. The sample yields roughly 120,000 clones; approximately 90% were counted once. The ten largest make up more than 7% of the sample. The time point label corresponds to: about 28 days (+/-7) after the second vaccine dose. Sequencing was performed on peripheral blood, taken 28 days after the second AZD1222 dose. The receptors were gathered from an adult who received the AZD1222 COVID-19 vaccine.

The V gene is TRBV27, the J gene TRBJ2-7, with 8 nucleotides matching TRBD2. In germline, CDR1 is MNHEY, CDR2 SMNVEV (reference sequence). J lost 5 bases, V lost 3 bases, and 9 bases had no gene match. The CDR3 covers 15 residues. The CDR3 protein is CASSFAGGLPNEQYF. DNA for the CDR3: TGTGCCAGCAGTTTCGCGGGAGGCCTCCCCAACGAGCAGTACTTC.

The gene calls are TRBV21-1 and TRBJ1-5; TRBD1, the table's D call, was not compared with the DNA. TRBV21-1 counts as a pseudogene. The CDR3 runs to 22 residues. CDR3 sequence reads: CASGISWHNWTENRISNQPQHF. In DNA, the CDR3 is TGTGCCAGCGGGATAAGCTGGCATAACTGGACGGAGAACAGGATTAGCAATCAGCCCCAGCATTTT.

The rearrangement uses TRBV19 and TRBJ1-1; D is ambiguous. V shed 9 bases and J shed 5 bases, with 19 bases lying between them. The germline V gene has CDR1 LNHDA and CDR2 SQIVND (reference sequence). This CDR3 has 14 residues. The DNA of the CDR3 is TGTGCCAGCTCCGGGTCAGATCGATGGACTGAAGCTTTCTTT. Its protein is CASSGSDRWTEAFF.

This clone was found once. The chain links TRBV6-5 to TRBJ2-7, with 8 bases lining up with TRBD2. Germline loops: CDR1 MNHEY, CDR2 SVGAGI. The CDR3 loop spans 14 amino acids. J gave up 4 bases and V 4 bases, and 6 bases lay outside the gene matches. For the CDR3, the DNA is TGTGCCAGCAGTTTGGGACTAGTCTCGTACGAGCAGTACTTC. Its translation is CASSLGLVSYEQYF.

This clone has just one count. The V and J genes are TRBV15 and TRBJ1-4; D possibly corresponds to TRBD1 (6 bases). This CDR3 has 14 amino acids. The V and J ends lost 3 bases and 8 bases respectively, with 13 bases between them. Germline CDR1 LNHNV, CDR2 YYDKDF (reference sequence). CDR3 nucleotides: TGTGCCACCAGCAGCACAGGGTTAGGGGAAAAACTGTTTTTT. Amino acid sequence: CATSSTGLGEKLFF.

The chain combines TRBV15 with TRBJ1-5, with D perhaps TRBD1 (6 bases). Trimming took off 6 bases at V and 3 bases at J, with 9 bases between the two ends. This CDR3 comprises 13 residues. The germline V gene encodes CDR1 LNHNV and CDR2 YYDKDF (reference sequence). The CDR3 reads CATRGASNQPQHF. CDR3 coding DNA: TGTGCCACCAGGGGGGCTTCCAATCAGCCCCAGCATTTT.

The V and J genes are TRBV5-6 and TRBJ2-1; D gene ambiguous. This CDR3 contains 14 residues. CDR1 is SGHDT, CDR2 YYEEEE, per germline. Trimming took off 0 bases at V and 0 bases at J, with 4 bases between the two ends. CDR3 DNA: TGTGCCAGCAGCTTGGCGGGCTCCTACAATGAGCAGTTCTTC. Translation gives CASSLAGSYNEQFF.

The V and J genes are TRBV27 and TRBJ2-7; 10 nucleotides align to TRBD1. The CDR3 length is 14 residues. Germline V gene data show CDR1 as MNHEY and CDR2 as SMNVEV (reference sequence). Losses at the gene ends were 5 bases for V and 7 bases for J; bases not matched to a gene: 8. As DNA, the CDR3 is TGTGCCAGCAGTACCGTGACAGGGGGCAGAGAGCAGTACTTC. Its protein is CASSTVTGGREQYF.

This clone has a single count. The CDR3 region has the DNA TGCAGTGCTAGTAGCGGACTACTACTCTACGAGCAGTACTTC. Encoded protein: CSASSGLLLYEQYF. The genes are TRBV20-1 and TRBJ2-7; maybe TRBD2 (6 bases). This CDR3 contains 14 residues. Germline CDR1 DFQATT, CDR2 SNEGSKA (reference sequence). Trimming took off 3 bases at V and 3 bases at J, with 15 bases between the two ends.